This record concerns one TCR beta chain sequence. Data came from immunoSEQ multiplex PCR; TCRdb stores just in-frame clones and leaves some out. The repertoire holds tens of thousands of clones, with about three quarters as singletons. The data are from a study of blood T cell repertoires in COVID-19. About the study: COVID-19 samples from acute and convalescent phases originated in the United States, Italy and Spain. Sample material is recorded as cDNA or gDNA derived from T cells, B-cell-depleted T cells, or PBMCs.

Germline values: CDR1 SEHNR, CDR2 FQNEAQ (reference sequence). The CDR3 extends over 14 amino acids. The ends were cut back, 4 bases at V and 3 bases at J, with 9 bases in the middle. This receptor was taken from a man aged 45 to 65 with active or convalescent COVID-19. Sample: peripheral blood. This sequence joins TRBV7-9 and TRBJ2-2, with a tentative D call TRBD2 (5 bases). CDR3 bases: TGTGCCAGCAGCTCGGGGTTCTACACCGGGGAGCTGTTTTTT. Translation: CASSSGFYTGELFF.